Each of the 27 T cell receptor beta chains below was sequenced from the same sample in a study of cytomegalovirus exposure and HLA in healthy donors. Only in-frame clones appear in the TCRdb table, and some are missing; sequencing was by immunoSEQ multiplex PCR. The table has 150,000 to 200,000 clones, approximately 86% seen once. Sequences were obtained from PBMCs. These receptors all stem from a man aged 30 to 39 in good health and CMV-seropositive.

The chain combines TRBV19 with TRBJ1-5; D may be TRBD1 (5 bases). The CDR3 extends over 16 amino acids. V was trimmed by 6 bases and J by 3 bases, leaving 18 bases between them. Germline V gives CDR1 LNHDA, CDR2 SQIVND (reference sequence). The CDR3 sequence is CASRSRGGESNQPQHF. The CDR3 DNA follows: TGTGCCAGTAGGTCGCGTGGGGGGGAGTCCAATCAGCCCCAGCATTTT.

The V call is TRBV19, the J call TRBJ1-4, with 7 nucleotides matching TRBD1. The CDR3 consists of 16 residues. Germline V gene lookup returns CDR1 LNHDA and CDR2 SQIVND (reference sequence). V lost 4 bases, J lost 8 bases, and 13 bases stayed unmatched. The CDR3 loop is CASSTFYRGEGEKLFF. The CDR3, as DNA: TGTGCCAGTAGTACCTTCTACAGGGGCGAGGGAGAAAAACTGTTTTTT.

The chain carries TRBV2 and TRBJ1-5, with D hard to call. Trimming took 6 bases from V and 4 from J, leaving 16 bases between them. This CDR3 comprises 15 residues. In germline, CDR1 is SNHLY, CDR2 FYNNEI. The CDR3 spells CASRRELTFNQPQHF. The CDR3 DNA is TGTGCCAGCAGGAGGGAGTTAACATTTAATCAGCCCCAGCATTTT.

The V call is TRBV25-1, the J call TRBJ2-5; weak D call: TRBD1 (7 bases). Per germline, CDR1 MGHDK and CDR2 SYGVNS. CDR3 length: 15 amino acids. V lost 1 base and J lost 3, with 12 bases in between. For the CDR3, the DNA is TGTGCCAGCAGTGAATTGGGCAGGGGGGAAGAGACCCAGTACTTC. Its protein is CASSELGRGEETQYF.

This chain joins TRBV5-1 and TRBJ1-1; a weak D match, TRBD1 (6 bases). Germline V lookup: CDR1 SGHRS, CDR2 YFSETQ. V was trimmed by 0 bases and J by 4 bases, leaving 10 bases between them. CDR3 size: 14 residues. CDR3 in amino acids: CASSLALQGTEAFF. Written as DNA, the CDR3 is TGCGCCAGCAGCTTGGCCTTACAGGGCACTGAAGCTTTCTTT.

The chain recombines TRBV29-1 with TRBJ2-7; D is uncertain. CDR3 length equals 12 residues. Per the germline V gene, CDR1 is SQVTM and CDR2 is ANQGSEA. Trimming cost V 4 bases and J 1 base, with 8 bases left between them. This CDR3 reads CSVGRESYEQYF. The CDR3 nucleotides are TGCAGCGTTGGTCGTGAGTCCTACGAGCAGTACTTC.

This clone was seen only once. The chain uses TRBV10-3 and TRBJ1-6, with 8 bases that match TRBD1. V dropped 7 bases and J dropped 10; count of bases not matched to a gene: 9. The CDR3 runs to 14 residues. In germline, CDR1 is ENHRY, CDR2 SYGVKD. The CDR3 nucleotides are TGTGCCATCACCCCGGACAGGGTTGAGTCACCCCTCCACTTT. Translated: CAITPDRVESPLHF.

V and J are TRBV19 and TRBJ1-4; 8 bases match TRBD1. The CDR3 is made up of 14 amino acids. Germline assignment: CDR1 LNHDA and CDR2 SQIVND (reference sequence). J gave up 6 bases and V 6 bases, and 6 bases lay outside the gene matches. CDR3 sequence reads: CASSRTGFYEKLFF. The CDR3 coding sequence is TGTGCCAGTAGCCGGACAGGGTTTTATGAAAAACTGTTTTTT.

The chain couples TRBV7-8 to TRBJ1-1; D may be TRBD1 (5 bases). CDR1 and CDR2 from the germline V gene are SGHVS and FQNEAQ. V lost 5 bases and J 7 bases, leaving 20 bases between the germline ends. The CDR3 consists of 15 residues. Written as DNA, the CDR3 is TGTGCCAGCAGCCCTCAGGGTGGTGTCCTATATGAAGCTTTCTTT. Protein sequence: CASSPQGGVLYEAFF.

This clone was observed a handful of times. The chain links TRBV12-5 to TRBJ2-2; TRBD2 agrees at 9 bases. V lost 3 bases and J lost 6; bases outside the gene matches: 5. The length of the CDR3 is 15 residues. Germline-derived CDR1 and CDR2 are LGHNT and FRNRAP. The CDR3 here is CASGFLAGLAGELFF. As DNA, the CDR3 is TGTGCTAGTGGTTTTCTAGCGGGGCTCGCCGGGGAGCTGTTTTTT.

The gene calls are TRBV29-1 and TRBJ2-7; a possible D gene is TRBD2 (5 bases). The CDR3 runs 11 residues. Germline CDR1 and CDR2: SQVTM and ANQGSEA. Trimming removed 4 bases at V and 7 bases at J, with 11 bases between. For the CDR3, the DNA is TGCAGCGTTGCCGGACCGGGGGAGCAGTACTTC. Its translation: CSVAGPGEQYF.

J is TRBJ1-2 and V is TRBV6-5; 9 bases line up with TRBD1. CDR3 length equals 15 residues. Losses at the gene ends were 4 bases for V and 3 bases for J; bases not matched to a gene: 6. Germline CDR1 is MNHEY and CDR2 is SVGAGI. CDR3 DNA: TGTGCCAGCAGTTCCGGGACAGGGATCTACTATGGCTACACCTTC. Encoded protein: CASSSGTGIYYGYTF.

The table lists this clone with a count of one. This chain joins TRBV9 and TRBJ2-2; 8 bases line up with TRBD1. J was trimmed by 4 bases and V by 6 bases; bases with no gene match: 11. The CDR3 has 16 residues. Germline assignment: CDR1 SGDLS and CDR2 YYNGEE. The CDR3 bases are TGTGCCAGCACCGCCCTGGACAGGGCGACCACCGGGGAGCTGTTTTTT. Translated: CASTALDRATTGELFF.

The J gene is TRBJ1-2, the V gene TRBV27, with 10 nucleotides matching TRBD1. CDR3 size: 16 residues. With V trimmed by 0 bases and J by 8 bases, 9 bases remained unmatched. The germline CDR1 and CDR2 sequences are MNHEY and SMNVEV (reference sequence). CDR3 sequence (DNA): TGTGCCAGCAGTTTATCGTCCCTCGGACAGGGGGAGGGCTACACCTTC. As protein: CASSLSSLGQGEGYTF.

The chain recombines TRBV29-1 with TRBJ2-7; the D gene is possibly TRBD2 (6 bases). The CDR3 contains 16 residues. V was shortened by 0 bases and J by 0 bases, with 15 bases between the two germline ends. CDR1 is SQVTM, CDR2 ANQGSEA, per germline. CDR3 sequence (DNA): TGCAGCGTTGAAGATCGAGGAGGGCGACTCTCCTACGAGCAGTACTTC. Its protein is CSVEDRGGRLSYEQYF.

The chain recombines TRBV5-5 with TRBJ1-4; 9 nucleotides agree with TRBD1. The ends lost 10 bases at V and 5 bases at J; junction bases unmatched: 3. Looked up from germline, CDR1 is SGHKS and CDR2 is YYEKEE (reference sequence). This CDR3 region has 12 residues. CDR3: CASTGGNEKLFF. The CDR3 nucleotides read TGTGCCTCGACAGGGGGGAATGAAAAACTGTTTTTT.

This chain joins TRBV5-6 and TRBJ2-7; TRBD1 matches at 8 bases. The CDR3 has 15 residues. Germline CDR1 reads SGHDT; CDR2 reads YYEEEE. The V segment lost 2 bases and the J segment 4 bases; nucleotides outside the gene matches: 8. In nucleotides, the CDR3 is TGTGCCAGCAGCTTCTTCAGGGGGCTGGGGTACGAGCAGTACTTC. Translated: CASSFFRGLGYEQYF.

The chain uses TRBV7-2 and TRBJ2-5; the D gene is possibly TRBD2 (5 bases). V was trimmed by 2 bases and J by 1 base, leaving 8 bases between them. In germline, CDR1 is SGHTA, CDR2 FQGNSA. CDR3 length equals 14 residues. This CDR3 reads CASSLLSGQETQYF. The CDR3 DNA reads as TGTGCCAGCAGCTTACTCAGCGGCCAAGAGACCCAGTACTTC.

The chain combines TRBV18 with TRBJ1-5; D is uncertain. Trimming shortened V by 1 base and J by 1 base, and 11 bases separated the two germline ends. The CDR3 extends over 16 amino acids. Germline CDR1 reads KGHSH; CDR2 reads LQKENI. CDR3 sequence (DNA): TGTGCCAGCTCACCACGATCCGGAGGGAGCAATCAGCCCCAGCATTTT. The encoded protein is CASSPRSGGSNQPQHF.

The chain recombines TRBV7-3 with TRBJ2-3; a weak D match, TRBD2 (5 bases). The CDR3 contains 13 residues. Germline V gives CDR1 SGHTA, CDR2 FQGTGA. V was shortened by 5 bases and J by 4 bases, with 10 bases between the two germline ends. The CDR3 loop is CASSTGTSDTQYF. The DNA for the CDR3 is TGTGCCAGCAGCACGGGAACTTCAGATACGCAGTATTTT.

The chain recombines TRBV23-1 with TRBJ1-2; 9 bases match TRBD1. TRBV23-1 is an ORF; its function is uncertain. The V gene end was trimmed by 2 bases and the J gene end by 0 bases; junction bases not matched to a gene: 4. The CDR3 sequence is 16 residues long. The CDR3 sequence: CASSQGDRDANYGYTF. CDR3 sequence (DNA): TGCGCCAGCAGTCAAGGGGACAGGGATGCTAACTATGGCTACACCTTC.

V is TRBV7-2 and J is TRBJ1-6; TRBD1 might be the D (5 bases). V lost 5 bases, J lost 7 bases, and 15 bases lay in between. Germline CDR1 and CDR2: SGHTA and FQGNSA. CDR3 length: 15 residues. CDR3 bases: TGTGCCAGCAGCCCCCTGGACATCAGAAATTCACCCCTCCACTTT. Amino acid sequence: CASSPLDIRNSPLHF.

The chain is built from TRBV9 and TRBJ2-1; TRBD2 agrees at 8 bases. The V and J ends lost 4 bases and 8 bases, in that order; junction bases with no gene match: 11. The CDR3 spans 15 residues. Germline assignment: CDR1 SGDLS and CDR2 YYNGEE. The CDR3 loop reads CASSPSGGGRDEQFF. CDR3 DNA sequence: TGTGCCAGCAGCCCCTCGGGGGGGGGCAGGGATGAGCAGTTCTTC.

J is TRBJ2-2 and V is TRBV10-3, with 7 nucleotides matching TRBD1. Per germline, CDR1 ENHRY and CDR2 SYGVKD. V dropped 4 bases and J dropped 4; count of bases not matched to a gene: 3. The CDR3 is 14 residues long. This chain's CDR3 is CAISGGGVTGELFF. The CDR3 nucleotides read TGTGCCATCAGTGGAGGGGGCGTCACCGGGGAGCTGTTTTTT.

The V and J genes are TRBV7-2 and TRBJ1-1; weak D call: TRBD1 (6 bases). The CDR3 runs to 15 residues. Germline V lookup: CDR1 SGHTA, CDR2 FQGNSA. The V gene lost 5 bases and the J gene lost 3 bases, with 16 bases spanning the gap. The CDR3: CASSPGRGRDTEAFF. The CDR3 DNA follows: TGTGCCAGCAGCCCGGGGCGGGGGCGAGACACTGAAGCTTTCTTT.

The chain recombines TRBV7-9 with TRBJ1-1; 7 nucleotides line up with TRBD1. The CDR3 totals 15 residues. Losses at the gene ends were 3 bases for V and 4 bases for J; bases not matched to a gene: 8. CDR1 and CDR2 from the germline V gene are SEHNR and FQNEAQ (reference sequence). In DNA, the CDR3 is TGTGCCAGCAGCTTTTCCGAGGGGGCAGGCACTGAAGCTTTCTTT. It codes for CASSFSEGAGTEAFF.

The chain carries TRBV7-3 and TRBJ2-1, with D maybe TRBD2 (5 bases). Germline V CDR1 and CDR2: SGHTA, FQGTGA. This CDR3 comprises 13 residues. Trimming left V 5 bases short and J 14 bases short, with 19 bases between. CDR3 sequence (DNA): TGTGCCAGCAGCAGTACGGACTCGTTGACGAAGTTCTTC. Protein product: CASSSTDSLTKFF.